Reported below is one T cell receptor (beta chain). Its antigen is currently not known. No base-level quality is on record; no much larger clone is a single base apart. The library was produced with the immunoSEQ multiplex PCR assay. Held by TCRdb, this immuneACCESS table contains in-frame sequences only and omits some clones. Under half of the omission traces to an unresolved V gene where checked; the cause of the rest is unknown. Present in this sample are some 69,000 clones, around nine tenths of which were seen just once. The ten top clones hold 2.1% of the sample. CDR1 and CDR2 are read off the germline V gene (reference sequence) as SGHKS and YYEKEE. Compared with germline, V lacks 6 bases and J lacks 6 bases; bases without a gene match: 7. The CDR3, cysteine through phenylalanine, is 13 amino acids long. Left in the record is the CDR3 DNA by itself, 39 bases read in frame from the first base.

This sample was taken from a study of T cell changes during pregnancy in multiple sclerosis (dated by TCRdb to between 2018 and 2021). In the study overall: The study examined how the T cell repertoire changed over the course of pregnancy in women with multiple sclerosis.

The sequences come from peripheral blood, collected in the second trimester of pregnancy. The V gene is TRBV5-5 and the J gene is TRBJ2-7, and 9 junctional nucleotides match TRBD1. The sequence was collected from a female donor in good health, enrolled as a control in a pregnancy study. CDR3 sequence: CASKLDRGGEQYF. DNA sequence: TGTGCCAGCAAGCTTGACAGGGGGGGCGAGCAGTACTTC. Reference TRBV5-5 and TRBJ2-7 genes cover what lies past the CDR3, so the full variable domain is DAGVTQSPTHLIKTRGQQVTLRCSPISGHKSVSWYQQVLGQGPQFIFQYYEKEERGRGNFPDRFSARQFPNYSSELNVNALLLGDSALYLCASKLDRGGEQYFGPGTRLTVT.